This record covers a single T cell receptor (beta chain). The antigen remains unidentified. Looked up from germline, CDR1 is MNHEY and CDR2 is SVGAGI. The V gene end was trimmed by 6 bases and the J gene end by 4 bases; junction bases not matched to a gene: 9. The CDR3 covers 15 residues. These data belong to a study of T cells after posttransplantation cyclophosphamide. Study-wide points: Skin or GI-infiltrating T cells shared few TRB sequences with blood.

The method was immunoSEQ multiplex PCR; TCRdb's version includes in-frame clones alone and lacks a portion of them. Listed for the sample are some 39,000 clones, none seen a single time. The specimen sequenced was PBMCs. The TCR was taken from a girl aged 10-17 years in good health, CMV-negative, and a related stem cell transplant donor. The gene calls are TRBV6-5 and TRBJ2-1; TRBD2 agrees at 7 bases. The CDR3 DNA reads TGTGCCAGCAGCTTAAGGCGGGGGATTTACAATGAGCAGTTCTTC. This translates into CASSLRRGIYNEQFF.